The 20 T cell receptor beta chains reported below all come from one sample, sequenced in a study of blood T cell repertoires in COVID-19. Measured with immunoSEQ multiplex PCR; TCRdb has only the in-frame clones, and not every one. This table has about 270,000 clones, around 90% appearing once. The sequencing sample was made of peripheral blood. The receptors derive from a man in his 60s who had recovered from COVID-19.

V usage is TRBV29-1 and J usage is TRBJ2-2, with D perhaps TRBD2 (5 bases). This CDR3 comprises 13 residues. The V end was cut by 5 bases, the J end by 0 bases, with 7 bases between. Germline CDR1 is SQVTM and CDR2 is ANQGSEA. DNA of the CDR3: TGCAGCGTTTTCGGGGCGAACACCGGGGAGCTGTTTTTT. This sequence encodes CSVFGANTGELFF.

The rearrangement joins TRBV6-6 to TRBJ2-2, with no clear D. Trimming left V 3 bases short and J 4 bases short, with 15 bases between. Germline CDR1 MNHNY, CDR2 SVGAGI (reference sequence). The CDR3 is made up of 16 amino acids. The CDR3 spells CASSYFDVGATGELFF. CDR3 coding DNA: TGTGCCAGCAGTTATTTCGATGTAGGAGCCACCGGGGAGCTGTTTTTT.

The genes are TRBV7-3 and TRBJ2-1; 11 nucleotides match TRBD1. The CDR3 has 14 residues. V shed 5 bases and J 7 bases; nucleotides not matched to a gene: 4. Germline CDR1 is SGHTA and CDR2 is FQGTGA. CDR3 residues: CASSPGQGANEQFF. In nucleotides, the CDR3 is TGTGCCAGCAGCCCAGGACAGGGGGCGAATGAGCAGTTCTTC.

This rearrangement joins TRBV30 to TRBJ1-1, with TRBD1 as a possible D gene (6 bases). V was shortened by 5 bases and J by 11 bases, with 15 bases between the two germline ends. Germline-derived CDR1 and CDR2 are GTSNPN and SVGIG (reference sequence). The CDR3 contains 11 residues. The CDR3 DNA follows: TGTGCCTGGTCACTTTACAGGGAGGCTTTCTTT. Translation gives CAWSLYREAFF.

V is TRBV5-4 and J is TRBJ2-7; TRBD1 matches at 9 bases. V lost 4 bases, J lost 2 bases, and 13 bases stayed unmatched. The CDR3 is 17 residues long. The germline V gene encodes CDR1 SGHNT and CDR2 YYREEE (reference sequence). CDR3 sequence reads: CASSLRLSGTGPYEQYF. In DNA form, the CDR3 reads TGTGCCAGCAGCCTGCGCCTATCTGGGACAGGGCCCTACGAGCAGTACTTC.

The CDR3 region is CASSFSGNYGYTF. The CDR3 DNA is TGTGCCAGCAGCTTCTCAGGGAACTATGGCTACACCTTC. The chain links TRBV7-2 to TRBJ1-2, with a weak D call TRBD1 (5 bases). CDR1 and CDR2 from the germline V gene are SGHTA and FQGNSA. Trimming cost V 3 bases and J 2 bases, with 7 bases left between them. The CDR3 is 13 residues long.

The sample holds one count of this clone. The V gene is TRBV19, the J gene TRBJ2-7, with 9 bases identical to TRBD1. This CDR3 region has 15 residues. Germline assignment: CDR1 LNHDA and CDR2 SQIVND (reference sequence). V dropped 5 bases and J dropped 2; count of bases not matched to a gene: 7. CDR3 amino acids: CASSSGQGRTYEQYF. The CDR3 region has the DNA TGTGCCAGTAGTTCTGGACAGGGGAGGACCTACGAGCAGTACTTC. Full variable domain (remainder filled in from reference TRBV19 and TRBJ2-7): DGGITQSPKYLFRKEGQNVTLSCEQNLNHDAMYWYRQDPGQGLRLIYYSQIVNDFQKGDIAEGYSVSREKKESFPLTVTSAQKNPTAFYLCASSSGQGRTYEQYFGPGTRLTVT.

This rearrangement joins TRBV2 to TRBJ1-5; 7 bases fit TRBD1. Germline CDR1 reads SNHLY; CDR2 reads FYNNEI. The CDR3 length is 14 residues. Germline trimming cut 8 bases from V and 4 bases from J; bases unmatched to any gene: 8. This CDR3 reads CASGRQGSNQPQHF. Here the CDR3 DNA reads TGTGCCAGCGGAAGACAGGGTTCGAATCAGCCCCAGCATTTT.

This chain connects TRBV27 to TRBJ1-6, with D perhaps TRBD1 (5 bases). V gave up 6 bases and J gave up 4 bases, with 19 bases separating them. Germline V lookup: CDR1 MNHEY, CDR2 SMNVEV (reference sequence). The CDR3 has 17 amino acids. The CDR3 region has the DNA TGTGCCAGCAGCCTCCTGGGGCAAAAATGGTATAATTCACCCCTCCACTTT. This gives the protein CASSLLGQKWYNSPLHF.

The rearrangement uses TRBV7-9 and TRBJ2-7; 14 bases are shared with TRBD2. The V and J ends lost 5 bases and 5 bases, in that order; junction bases with no gene match: 2. The CDR3 contains 14 residues. The germline V gene encodes CDR1 SEHNR and CDR2 FQNEAQ (reference sequence). DNA for the CDR3: TGTGCCAGCAGCCCGGGACTAGCGGGGGACGAGCAGTACTTC. Its protein is CASSPGLAGDEQYF.

The V and J genes are TRBV3-1 (or the pseudogene TRBV3-2) and TRBJ2-6; 9 bases are a match to TRBD1. This CDR3 comprises 19 residues. V lost 3 bases and J lost 0; bases outside the gene matches: 9. The germline CDR1 and CDR2 sequences are LGHDT and YNNKEL (reference sequence). CDR3 in DNA: TGTGCCAGCAGCCACCACGTGGGACAGGGTGGCTCTGGGGCCAACGTCCTGACTTTC. Translating gives CASSHHVGQGGSGANVLTF.

V is TRBV7-8 and J is TRBJ1-2, with D possibly TRBD1 on 6 matching bases. Germline lookup yields CDR1 SGHVS and CDR2 FQNEAQ. The CDR3 loop spans 14 amino acids. Trimming stripped 0 bases from V and 7 bases from J, with 12 bases between. CDR3 loop: CASSLAPTGFGYTF. CDR3 nucleotide sequence: TGTGCCAGCAGCTTAGCCCCGACAGGCTTTGGCTACACCTTC.

The rearrangement uses TRBV18 and TRBJ1-1, with D possibly matching TRBD1 (5 bases). CDR3 length equals 16 residues. The germline V gene encodes CDR1 KGHSH and CDR2 LQKENI. Trimming took off 1 base at V and 2 bases at J, with 14 bases between the two ends. Here the CDR3 reads CASSPRLVQGNTEAFF. CDR3 nucleotide sequence: TGTGCCAGCTCACCACGGCTAGTCCAGGGAAACACTGAAGCTTTCTTT.

This chain uses TRBV24-1 with TRBJ1-5; D gene unclear. Germline V gene sequence: CDR1 KGHDR, CDR2 SFDVKD. Trimming left V 8 bases short and J 2 bases short, with 12 bases between. This CDR3 has 14 amino acids. The CDR3, as DNA: TGTGCCACCAACCTTGTCACAGGCAATCAGCCCCAGCATTTT. It specifies CATNLVTGNQPQHF.

The rearrangement joins TRBV7-6 to TRBJ1-1; 7 nucleotides line up with TRBD1. The CDR3 sequence is 17 residues long. J was trimmed by 2 bases and V by 0 bases; bases with no gene match: 9. Looked up from germline, CDR1 is SGHVS and CDR2 is FNYEAQ. CDR3 DNA: TGTGCCAGCAGCTTAGCATCAGGACAGGTTCTAAACACTGAAGCTTTCTTT. This encodes CASSLASGQVLNTEAFF. Full variable domain (remainder filled in from reference TRBV7-6 and TRBJ1-1): GAGVSQSPRYKVTKRGQDVALRCDPISGHVSLYWYRQALGQGPEFLTYFNYEAQQDKSGLPNDRFSAERPEGSISTLTIQRTEQRDSAMYRCASSLASGQVLNTEAFFGQGTRLTVV.

The chain employs TRBV28 and TRBJ1-2, with D maybe TRBD1 (5 bases). Per germline, CDR1 MDHEN and CDR2 SYDVKM. This CDR3 contains 11 residues. The germline V and J ends were trimmed by 4 bases and 5 bases, with 5 bases remaining between them. The chain's CDR3 is CASSSGYGYTF. The DNA of the CDR3 is TGTGCCAGCAGTTCAGGGTATGGCTACACCTTC.

The chain recombines TRBV5-4 with TRBJ2-3; tentatively, D is TRBD2 (5 bases). Germline assignment: CDR1 SGHNT and CDR2 YYREEE (reference sequence). V lost 4 bases to trimming and J lost 0 bases, with 12 bases between them. The CDR3 consists of 15 residues. CDR3 sequence (DNA): TGTGCCAGCAGCCCGAGGGCAGCCAGCACAGATACGCAGTATTTT. As protein: CASSPRAASTDTQYF.

This rearrangement joins TRBV2 to TRBJ1-3; the match to TRBD1 covers 9 bases. V lost 8 bases and J lost 8; bases outside the gene matches: 13. Germline V lookup: CDR1 SNHLY, CDR2 FYNNEI. The CDR3 covers 15 residues. DNA for the CDR3: TGTGCCAGCTACATGGACAGGGGAAGGCGAGACACCATATATTTT. This translates into CASYMDRGRRDTIYF. The full variable domain, in which reference TRBV2 and TRBJ1-3 provide the parts outside the CDR3, is EPEVTQTPSHQVTQMGQEVILRCVPISNHLYFYWYRQILGQKVEFLVSFYNNEISEKSEIFDDQFSVERPDGSNFTLKIRSTKLEDSAMYFCASYMDRGRRDTIYFGEGSWLTVV.

This clone is a singleton in its sample. The J gene is TRBJ2-3, the V gene TRBV10-3; 9 nucleotides match TRBD1. V was clipped by 4 bases and J by 6 bases; unmatched bases: 2. CDR1 and CDR2 (germline): ENHRY, SYGVKD. CDR3 size: 13 residues. The DNA for the CDR3 is TGTGCCATCAGTGTACAGGGGGCCGATACGCAGTATTTT. Amino acids: CAISVQGADTQYF.

The chain employs TRBV6-2 or TRBV6-3 and TRBJ2-7; no reliable D call. In germline, CDR1 is MNHEY, CDR2 SVGEGT. The CDR3 loop spans 12 amino acids. Trimming took off 2 bases at V and 6 bases at J, with 8 bases between the two ends. CDR3 DNA: TGTGCCAGCAGTTACCTGGCTCGCGAGCAGTACTTC. It codes for CASSYLAREQYF.